This TCR beta chain is drawn from a study of response to subunit inactivated influenza vaccine. V lost 5 bases and J 0 bases, leaving 12 bases between the germline ends. The CDR3 has 15 amino acids. Germline CDR1 is SGDLS and CDR2 is YYNGEE. Each CDR3 protein is one row after TCRdb ran MiXCR on the RT-PCR reads. The table has about 540,000 distinct CDR3 sequences, around 25% seen once. A further study also used this sample, focusing on T cells expressing NK-cell markers. According to that study: Libraries used 5'RACE template switching adding universal primer site and UMIs.

This clonotype was obtained from a man aged 50 to 59 who received an inactivated influenza vaccine. The chain combines TRBV9 with TRBJ1-3; D gene uncertain. This specimen was CD4+ T cells sorted from PBMCs, taken approximately 13 days after vaccination. The CDR3: CASSPTMTSGNTIYF. The CDR3, as DNA: TGTGCCAGCAGTCCAACCATGACCTCTGGAAACACCATATATTTT.